This T cell receptor (beta chain) derives from a study of CD8 T cells in ankylosing spondylitis. Whole-study results and caveats: A motif of eight highly homologous TCR beta variants was seen as apparently characteristic of ankylosing spondylitis blood. Clones linked to disease, bearing a CD8+ phenotype, were relatively rare in peripheral blood. The study looked at matched synovial fluid samples from ankylosing spondylitis patients. Disease-linked clones were reported to be significantly enriched there.

This CDR3 is built from 13 residues. V was clipped by 6 bases and J by 4 bases; unmatched bases: 5. Germline V gene data show CDR1 as DFQATT and CDR2 as SNEGSKA (reference sequence). This clonotype has only a few counts. The antigen is not known. Quantitative barcoded 5'-RACE was used to prepare TCR beta libraries. TCRdb fed the 5' RACE reads into MiXCR, producing one record per CDR3 protein. The sample consists of about 140,000 distinct CDR3 sequences, about a third of them appearing once. The chain is built from TRBV20-1 and TRBJ2-1; 8 nucleotides line up with TRBD1. Sequenced: synovial fluid, either unsorted or a sorted T cell fraction (not recorded which). This receptor was taken from a male donor with ankylosing spondylitis. CDR3 residues: CSARTGLYNEQFF. CDR3 nucleotides: TGCAGTGCCAGGACAGGGCTTTACAATGAGCAGTTCTTC.